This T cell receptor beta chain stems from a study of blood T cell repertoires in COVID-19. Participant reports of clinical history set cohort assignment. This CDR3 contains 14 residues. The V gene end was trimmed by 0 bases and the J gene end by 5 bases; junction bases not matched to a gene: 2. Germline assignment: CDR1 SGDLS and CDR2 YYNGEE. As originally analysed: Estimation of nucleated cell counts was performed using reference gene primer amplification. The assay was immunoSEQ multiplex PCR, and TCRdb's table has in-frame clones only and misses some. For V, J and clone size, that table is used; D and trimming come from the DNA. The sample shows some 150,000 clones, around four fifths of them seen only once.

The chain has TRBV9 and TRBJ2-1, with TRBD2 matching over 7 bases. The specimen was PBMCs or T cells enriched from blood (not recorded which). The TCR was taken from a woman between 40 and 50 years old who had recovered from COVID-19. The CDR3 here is CASSVAGGNNEQFF. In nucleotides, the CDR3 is TGTGCCAGCAGCGTAGCGGGGGGTAACAATGAGCAGTTCTTC.